The 30 T cell receptor beta chains in this list originate from one sample, sequenced in a study of T cells after posttransplantation cyclophosphamide. Generated by immunoSEQ multiplex PCR, the TCRdb table keeps only in-frame clones and is missing some. Listed for the sample are about 24,000 clones, none seen a single time. Sequenced sample: PBMCs. These receptors all come from a woman aged 60-75 years in good health, CMV-negative, and a related stem cell transplant donor.

This clone was observed a few times. This chain links TRBV30 with TRBJ2-1; D uncertain. Trimming removed 3 bases at V and 7 bases at J, with 10 bases between. The CDR3 loop spans 12 amino acids. Per the germline V gene, CDR1 is GTSNPN and CDR2 is SVGIG (reference sequence). The CDR3 reads CAWRQERNEQFF. The CDR3 nucleotides are TGTGCCTGGAGGCAGGAACGGAATGAGCAGTTCTTC.

This clone has a handful of counts. The rearrangement uses TRBV28 and TRBJ1-5, with TRBD1 matching 11 bases. Germline V gives CDR1 MDHEN, CDR2 SYDVKM. This CDR3 contains 15 residues. Trimming at V came to 4 bases and at J to 6 bases, leaving 5 bases not matched to a gene. CDR3 nucleotide sequence: TGTGCCAGCAGTTCGGGACAGGGGGGGACTCAGCCCCAGCATTTT. This codes for CASSSGQGGTQPQHF.

This clone was observed many times. The chain combines TRBV10-3 with TRBJ2-2; 7 nucleotides agree with TRBD1. CDR3 length: 18 residues. V shed 8 bases, J shed 3 bases, and the junction held 18 bases outside the gene matches. From germline, CDR1 is ENHRY and CDR2 SYGVKD. Here the CDR3 DNA reads TGTGCCATCCGTACTATTCAGACAGGGAAGGGGGACACCGGGGAGCTGTTTTTT. Translation gives CAIRTIQTGKGDTGELFF.

This clone was picked up many times. The CDR3 spells CASSLFGGNNEQFF. The DNA for the CDR3 is TGTGCCAGCAGCCTCTTCGGGGGGAACAATGAGCAGTTCTTC. The chain is built from TRBV11-3 and TRBJ2-1, with TRBD2 matching over 7 bases. J was trimmed by 5 bases and V by 5 bases; bases with no gene match: 6. The CDR3 is made up of 14 amino acids. Germline assignment: CDR1 SGHNT and CDR2 YENEEA.

This clone was recorded many times. The chain joins TRBV7-2 to TRBJ2-7, with 9 bases that match TRBD1. The V gene's germline CDR1 is SGHTA and CDR2 FQGNSA. The CDR3 has 14 amino acids. The junction had 7 bases not matched to a gene; V was cut back by 5 bases and J by 5 bases. The CDR3 coding sequence is TGTGCCAGCAGCCCGGGGGACAGGGATGACGAGCAGTACTTC. Translated, it gives CASSPGDRDDEQYF. Variable domain in full (rest from reference TRBV7-2 and TRBJ2-7): GAGVSQSPSNKVTEKGKDVELRCDPISGHTALYWYRQSLGQGLEFLIYFQGNSAPDKSGLPSDRFSAERTGGSVSTLTIQRTQQEDSAVYLCASSPGDRDDEQYFGPGTRLTVT.

This clone was counted many times. The chain links TRBV5-1 to TRBJ2-7; tentative D call: TRBD2 (6 bases). Germline V gives CDR1 SGHRS, CDR2 YFSETQ. There are 16 residues in the CDR3. The V gene lost 4 bases and the J gene lost 0 bases, with 17 bases spanning the gap. In nucleotides, the CDR3 is TGCGCCAGCAGCCTCGGACGGGGACTTAGCTCCTACGAGCAGTACTTC. It codes for CASSLGRGLSSYEQYF.

There are many counts of this clone. The rearrangement links TRBV5-6 to TRBJ1-5, with 8 positions matching TRBD1. Germline CDR1 reads SGHDT; CDR2 reads YYEEEE. V was clipped by 4 bases and J by 7 bases; unmatched bases: 4. The CDR3 runs to 13 residues. The CDR3 loop is CASSRTGTQPQHF. As DNA, the CDR3 is TGTGCCAGCAGCCGGACAGGGACACAGCCCCAGCATTTT. Combining the CDR3 with reference TRBV5-6 and TRBJ1-5 gives the whole variable domain DAGVTQSPTHLIKTRGQQVTLRCSPKSGHDTVSWYQQALGQGPQFIFQYYEEEERQRGNFPDRFSGHQFPNYSSELNVNALLLGDSALYLCASSRTGTQPQHFGDGTRLSIL.

This clone was recorded many times. The chain employs TRBV11-2 and TRBJ1-5; D is ambiguous. Germline V gene data show CDR1 as SGHAT and CDR2 as FQNNGV. The CDR3 has 14 residues. Trimming took 1 base from V and 4 from J, leaving 8 bases between them. The CDR3 DNA reads TGTGCCAGCAGCTTAGGTGTCAGAAATCAGCCCCAGCATTTT. Translation: CASSLGVRNQPQHF.

This clone has at least ten counts. The rearrangement joins TRBV6-1 to TRBJ2-2; 11 bases agree with TRBD2. This CDR3 has 17 amino acids. Germline V gene sequence: CDR1 MNHNS, CDR2 SASEGT. With V trimmed by 4 bases and J by 1 base, 5 bases remained unmatched. The CDR3 is CASSGTGLAGNTGELFF. In nucleotides, the CDR3 is TGTGCCAGCAGTGGAACAGGACTAGCGGGGAACACCGGGGAGCTGTTTTTT.

This chain uses TRBV4-2 with TRBJ2-3; D not certain. The CDR3 has 13 amino acids. CDR1 LGHNA and CDR2 YNFKEQ come from the germline V gene. V was pared by 1 base and J by 1 base, with 3 bases between. Here the CDR3 DNA reads TGTGCCAGCAGCCAAGCCGGCACAGATACGCAGTATTTT. It codes for CASSQAGTDTQYF.

This clone was observed many times. J is TRBJ2-2 and V is TRBV6-5; TRBD1 might be the D (7 bases). V was cut by 7 bases and J by 3 bases, with 15 bases left in between. The CDR3 sequence is 15 residues long. Germline loops: CDR1 MNHEY, CDR2 SVGAGI. The DNA for the CDR3 is TGTGCCAGCACCCCCCAGGGGGACTACACCGGGGAGCTGTTTTTT. This sequence encodes CASTPQGDYTGELFF.

This clone was seen repeatedly, ten times or more. This sequence joins TRBV6-1 and TRBJ1-2, with 9 bases that match TRBD1. The J segment lost 8 bases and the V segment lost 6 bases, leaving 4 bases of the junction unmatched. Germline CDR1 is MNHNS and CDR2 is SASEGT. The CDR3 sequence is 12 residues long. The CDR3 bases are TGTGCCAGCAGGGACAGGGGTTGGGGCTACACCTTC. Translating it yields CASRDRGWGYTF.

This clone occurred many times. The genes are TRBV27 and TRBJ2-6; no reliable D call. Trimming stripped 5 bases from V and 0 bases from J, with 2 bases between. The germline CDR1 and CDR2 sequences are MNHEY and SMNVEV (reference sequence). This CDR3 region has 13 residues. CDR3 DNA: TGTGCCAGCAGTCTCTCTGGGGCCAACGTCCTGACTTTC. The encoded protein is CASSLSGANVLTF.

This clone was counted between two and nine times. The V call is TRBV9, the J call TRBJ1-4, with unresolved D. Between the trimmed V and J ends, which lost 0 bases and 2 bases, there was a span of 11 bases. Per the germline V gene, CDR1 is SGDLS and CDR2 is YYNGEE. The CDR3 loop spans 16 amino acids. The CDR3, as DNA: TGTGCCAGCAGCGTAGGTCTCATGGCCACTAATGAAAAACTGTTTTTT. Translating gives CASSVGLMATNEKLFF.

This clone was seen at least ten times. The chain joins TRBV19 to TRBJ1-5, with D tentatively TRBD1 (5 bases). V was cut by 5 bases and J by 3 bases, with 14 bases left in between. This CDR3 has 15 residues. CDR1 is LNHDA and CDR2 is SQIVND in the germline V gene (reference sequence). CDR3 sequence reads: CASSPGTGLNQPQHF. CDR3 nucleotides: TGTGCCAGTAGTCCCGGGACGGGACTCAATCAGCCCCAGCATTTT.

This rearrangement joins TRBV14 to TRBJ2-5; 8 nucleotides match TRBD2. Per the germline V gene, CDR1 is SGHDN and CDR2 is FVKESK. CDR3 size: 15 residues. Losses at the gene ends were 4 bases for V and 5 bases for J; bases not matched to a gene: 9. CDR3 coding DNA: TGTGCCAGCAGCCGACCGGGACTAGACGTGGAGACCCAGTACTTC. Residues: CASSRPGLDVETQYF.

Many counts were recorded for this clone. This sequence joins TRBV4-2 and TRBJ2-5; D is possibly TRBD1 (6 bases). The V gene's germline CDR1 is LGHNA and CDR2 YNFKEQ. V gave up 4 bases and J gave up 4 bases, with 10 bases separating them. CDR3 length: 13 amino acids. The CDR3 reads CASSLDSGETQYF. CDR3 DNA: TGTGCCAGCAGCCTGGACAGTGGAGAGACCCAGTACTTC.

This clone occurred many times. The chain uses TRBV14 and TRBJ1-6; D might be TRBD1 (6 bases). V was cut by 0 bases and J by 8 bases, with 8 bases left in between. From germline, CDR1 is SGHDN and CDR2 FVKESK. The CDR3 runs 14 residues. CDR3 region: CASSQETGHSPLHF. In DNA form, the CDR3 reads TGTGCCAGCAGCCAAGAGACAGGACATTCACCCCTCCACTTT.

This clone was observed at least ten times. The chain links TRBV28 to TRBJ1-2; possibly TRBD1 for D (6 bases). The CDR3 is 13 residues long. Per the germline V gene, CDR1 is MDHEN and CDR2 is SYDVKM. Trimming pared 1 base from V and 8 bases from J, leaving 11 bases between. Here the CDR3 DNA reads TGTGCCAGCAGTTTATCGGGGGGCGGGGGCTACACCTTC. Translation gives CASSLSGGGGYTF.

This clone appeared many times. The chain links TRBV19 to TRBJ2-2, with D possibly matching TRBD1 (6 bases). V dropped 4 bases and J dropped 3 bases, with 9 bases sitting between them. The V gene's germline CDR1 is LNHDA and CDR2 SQIVND (reference sequence). The length of the CDR3 is 14 residues. The CDR3 nucleotides read TGTGCCAGTAGTACACAGGGTTACACCGGGGAGCTGTTTTTT. This encodes CASSTQGYTGELFF.

This clone was observed at least ten times. The chain combines TRBV6-5 with TRBJ2-7, with D maybe TRBD1 (5 bases). Deletions cut 8 bases from V and 1 base from J, with 21 bases between. Germline V gene data show CDR1 as MNHEY and CDR2 as SVGAGI. The CDR3 loop spans 16 amino acids. CDR3 in DNA: TGTGCCAGCGGTTTGACCCCGGACACAAGATCCTACGAGCAGTACGTC. This gives the protein CASGLTPDTRSYEQYV.

In its sample, this clone was seen a few times. The chain joins TRBV7-7 to TRBJ2-1; possible D gene TRBD2, 6 bases. This CDR3 contains 13 residues. The V gene's germline CDR1 is SSHAT and CDR2 FNYEAQ (reference sequence). Trimming shortened V by 5 bases and J by 4 bases, and 9 bases separated the two germline ends. DNA of the CDR3: TGTGCCAGCAGCCAGGACTATTACAATGAGCAGTTCTTC. It yields the protein CASSQDYYNEQFF.

The sample holds many counts of this clone. The chain uses TRBV5-1 and TRBJ1-1; D ambiguous. In germline, CDR1 is SGHRS, CDR2 YFSETQ. Trimming shortened V by 0 bases and J by 8 bases, and 17 bases separated the two germline ends. CDR3 length equals 15 residues. CDR3 bases: TGCGCCAGCAGCTTGGACGGGGATCGGCGCAAGGAAGCTTTCTTT. It yields the protein CASSLDGDRRKEAFF.

This clone was observed at least ten times. CDR3 region: CATSRGTSGSYEQYF. CDR3 sequence (DNA): TGTGCCACCAGCAGGGGTACTAGCGGGAGTTACGAGCAGTACTTC. The rearrangement joins TRBV15 to TRBJ2-7; 11 positions match TRBD2. Germline CDR1 reads LNHNV; CDR2 reads YYDKDF (reference sequence). V trimming: 3 bases; J trimming: 4 bases; junction bases outside the gene matches: 5. The length of the CDR3 is 15 residues.

This clone came up many times. The V call is TRBV5-1, the J call TRBJ2-5, with D perhaps TRBD1 (5 bases). V lost 1 base and J lost 4, with 17 bases in between. CDR1 and CDR2 (germline): SGHRS, YFSETQ. This CDR3 region has 16 residues. CDR3 amino acids: CASSLTAGNNPETQYF. The CDR3 DNA follows: TGCGCCAGCAGCTTGACGGCAGGGAATAACCCAGAGACCCAGTACTTC.

This clone appeared many times. This chain links TRBV11-3 with TRBJ2-3; 7 nucleotides agree with TRBD2. Trimming at V came to 5 bases and at J to 2 bases, leaving 4 bases not matched to a gene. Germline V lookup: CDR1 SGHNT, CDR2 YENEEA. This CDR3 comprises 14 residues. The CDR3 protein is CASSAGDSTDTQYF. The DNA for the CDR3 is TGTGCCAGCAGCGCGGGGGACTCCACAGATACGCAGTATTTT.

This clone came up many times. This chain connects TRBV2 to TRBJ2-2; TRBD1 aligns across 8 bases. The CDR3 is 14 amino acids. Germline assignment: CDR1 SNHLY and CDR2 FYNNEI. Germline trimming cut 7 bases from V and 9 bases from J; bases unmatched to any gene: 10. The DNA of the CDR3 is TGTGCCAGCAATAACGGACAGGGAGATAGGGAGCTGTTTTTT. Translating gives CASNNGQGDRELFF.

This chain uses TRBV2 with TRBJ2-3; no definite D call. The J call may not be correct, given that the DNA end is closer to TRBJ1-5. Germline values: CDR1 SNHLY, CDR2 FYNNEI. The CDR3 length is 13 residues. CDR3: CASSYTSTDTQHF. The DNA for the CDR3 is TGTGCCAGCAGTTATACTAGCACAGATACGCAGCATTTT.

This clone has more than one count but fewer than ten. This chain uses TRBV7-8 with TRBJ2-7, with D hard to call. Trimming removed 2 bases from V and 0 bases from J, with 14 bases in between. The CDR3 loop spans 16 amino acids. The germline gives CDR1 SGHVS, CDR2 FQNEAQ. This chain's CDR3 is CASSLRRGGSSYEQYF. CDR3 bases: TGTGCCAGCAGCTTACGGAGAGGCGGCAGCTCCTACGAGCAGTACTTC.

This clone was recorded many times. The chain recombines TRBV5-1 with TRBJ1-6, with unresolved D. The CDR3 sequence is 12 residues long. V dropped 2 bases and J dropped 6 bases, with 3 bases sitting between them. Germline loops: CDR1 SGHRS, CDR2 YFSETQ. The CDR3 spells CASSFSNSPLHF. CDR3 sequence (DNA): TGCGCCAGCAGCTTCAGTAATTCACCCCTCCACTTT.